This TCR beta chain is from a study of T cell repertoires in cytomegalovirus infection. Study summary: From public TCR beta signatures came an indication of both CMV infection and matching HLA type. Study observations and caveats: Predominance within the ex vivo response was attributable to HLA-C-restricted CMV-specific TCR beta clonotypes. Carriage of CMV together with the relevant HLA was identifiable through cumulative public TCR beta family frequency.

TCRdb passed the reads through MiXCR, listing each CDR3 protein once. Of under 50,000 distinct CDR3 sequences in the sample, approximately 22% were seen once. The CDR3 is 12 residues long. V was pared by 5 bases and J by 2 bases, with 0 bases of the junction left unmatched. Looked up from germline, CDR1 is DFQATT and CDR2 is SNEGSKA (reference sequence). In the case of this clonotype: Its antigen is unidentified.

Source material: PBMCs, sequenced either directly or after in vitro stimulation (not recorded which). V and J are TRBV20-1 and TRBJ2-1; 7 positions agree with TRBD1. The TCR originated in a human donor in good health (CMV status not recorded). Some clones in this sample may be carry-over from other donors' samples. The CDR3 DNA reads TGCAGTGCTGACAGGGCCTACAATGAGCAGTTCTTC. Translated: CSADRAYNEQFF.